A selection of T cell receptor beta chains follows, all from one sample in a study of cytomegalovirus exposure and HLA in healthy donors. Produced via immunoSEQ multiplex PCR; TCRdb's table is partial and in-frame only. The sample contains approximately 79,000 clones, 60% to 85% of which appear only once. Sequenced material: PBMCs. The receptors were sampled from a woman between 35 and 50 years old in good health and CMV-seropositive. Both conserved end residues are part of each CDR3.

CASSFGQQNTGELFF | TRBJ2-2 | TRBV5-1
CASSPSGGRPEQFF | TRBJ2-1 | TRBV18
CASSERRGQTPNEQYF | TRBJ2-7 | TRBV2
CASSLAAGSRYGYTF | TRBJ1-2 | TRBV7-9
CSVAAGTGAFWAKNIQYF | TRBJ2-4 | TRBV29-1
CSVDDRQTTDTQYF | TRBJ2-3 | TRBV29-1
CASSEAIYNEQFF | TRBJ2-1 | TRBV2
CASSLQGGTDTQYF | TRBJ2-3 | TRBV7-9
CASSSPTGWSSYEQYF | TRBJ2-7 | TRBV5-6
CASRGGRVGGGELFF | TRBJ2-2 | TRBV4-2
CSVDRTGELFF | TRBJ2-2 | TRBV29-1
CASSSLGGGGGYGYTF | TRBJ1-2 | TRBV27
CASSTARGVTYEQYF | TRBJ2-7 | TRBV5-1
CASSLITGNTEAFF | TRBJ1-1 | TRBV5-1
CASSLTLAVSYNEQFF | TRBJ2-1 | TRBV11-2
CASSLGTGGSYEQYF | TRBJ2-7 | TRBV6-1
CASSGFLLYRANSPLHF | TRBJ1-6 | TRBV9
CASSFSSGTYNEQFF | TRBJ2-1 | TRBV5-1
CASSSSGQTSYNEQFF | TRBJ2-1 | TRBV5-1
CARAKAGTGAFNEQFF | TRBJ2-1 | TRBV5-1
CAISESGGRDTQYF | TRBJ2-3 | TRBV10-3
CASSPGVSGQGLNEQFF | TRBJ2-1 | TRBV18